This TCR beta chain was recorded in a study of tissue T cells after allogeneic stem cell transplantation. Study observations and caveats: This small cohort was clinically heterogeneous, and sampling depth was a limitation.

A few counts support this clone. Its cognate antigen is unknown. The genes and germline here are from mouse. Sequencing ends 1 residue short of the CDR3 end; the germline J gene provides the rest. J lost 0 bases, V lost 4 bases, and 6 bases had no gene match. The length of the CDR3 is 16 residues. Germline V gene sequence: CDR1 NNHDY, CDR2 SYVADS. Clones were read by immunoSEQ multiplex PCR, and TCRdb kept only the in-frame ones, dropping some. The table records 2,500 to 3,500 clones, approximately 50% of them present only once. Time point denoted: mouse harvest day 14 after allogeneic transplant. Tail vein injection delivered 10^7 T-cell-depleted bone marrow cells and 10^6 splenic CD5+ T cells.

The sample consisted of gut tissue. The clonotype was recovered from a female BALB/c mouse given C57BL/6 T cells with graft-versus-host disease after an allogeneic hematopoietic cell transplant. The chain has TRBV13-3 and TRBJ2-4; 9 bases line up with TRBD1. CDR3 sequence: CASSPGQGTSQNTLYF. The CDR3 DNA, read in part, is TGTGCCAGCAGTCCGGGACAGGGAACTAGTCAAAACACCTTGTAC.